A selection of T cell receptor beta chains follows, all from one sample in a study of Ad26.COV2.S vaccination and SARS-CoV-2 variants. Using immunoSEQ multiplex PCR, the repertoire was profiled, and TCRdb retains in-frame clones only, with some absent. The sample lists around 450,000 clones; 85% to 90% were seen once. This material consisted of peripheral blood, taken in a trial of Ad26.COV2.S vaccine versus placebo. The receptors derive from a person between 18 and 60 years old who received the Ad26.COV2.S COVID-19 vaccine or a placebo. The CDR3 runs from the conserved cysteine through the conserved F or W. Clone sizes are given selectively: once, few, many, or a class where the clone is expanded.

clone_size: many; v_call: TRBV6-1; cdr3_aa: CASSEGGATDTQYF
clone_size: NA; v_call: TRBV27; cdr3_aa: CASSPQAGGQGIQYF
clone_size: NA; v_call: TRBV4-2; cdr3_aa: CASSPYRSSTDTQYF
clone_size: NA; v_call: TRBV6-6; cdr3_aa: CASSYGVPTEAFF
clone_size: NA; v_call: TRBV30; cdr3_aa: CAWVEEGLNYGYTF
clone_size: few; v_call: TRBV2; cdr3_aa: CASSELGVPYTEAFF
clone_size: NA; v_call: TRBV5-4; cdr3_aa: CASSFGQGGNTGELFF
clone_size: NA; v_call: TRBV9; cdr3_aa: CASSAPTLLTQYF
clone_size: NA; v_call: TRBV2; cdr3_aa: CASIRVQGANEQFF
clone_size: NA; v_call: TRBV28; cdr3_aa: CASSLFGLAGNNEQFF
clone_size: few; v_call: TRBV9; cdr3_aa: CASSVQGAGSPLHF
clone_size: NA; v_call: TRBV2; cdr3_aa: CASSRSSGGWDTQYF
clone_size: NA; v_call: TRBV5-4; cdr3_aa: CASSPTGGSYEQYF
clone_size: NA; v_call: TRBV11-2; cdr3_aa: CASSLARGVYGYTF
clone_size: NA; v_call: TRBV6-1; cdr3_aa: CASSEELRGNTIYF
clone_size: NA; v_call: TRBV5-4; cdr3_aa: CASSRDTYNEQFF
clone_size: NA; v_call: TRBV6-5; cdr3_aa: CASSYWGGEQFF
clone_size: few; v_call: TRBV6-5; cdr3_aa: CASRMGTVNQPQHF
clone_size: NA; v_call: TRBV2; cdr3_aa: CASLAGGNYGYTF
clone_size: NA; v_call: TRBV3-1/TRBV3-2; cdr3_aa: CASSVGTYSGQPQHF
clone_size: NA; v_call: TRBV5-6; cdr3_aa: CASSSGTSYNEQFF
clone_size: NA; v_call: TRBV7-2; cdr3_aa: CASSSQGRTDTQYF
clone_size: NA; v_call: TRBV4-2; cdr3_aa: CASSPRQGRSNYGYTF
clone_size: NA; v_call: TRBV6-2/TRBV6-3; cdr3_aa: CASRPGTHHGYTF
clone_size: NA; v_call: TRBV6-6; cdr3_aa: CASGPIPGGPAPGELFF
clone_size: once; v_call: TRBV20-1; cdr3_aa: CSAPGTDTQYF
clone_size: NA; v_call: TRBV6-5; cdr3_aa: CASSLGQANTDTQYF
clone_size: NA; v_call: TRBV7-7; cdr3_aa: CASSVSLGVTQETQYF
clone_size: few; v_call: TRBV7-9; cdr3_aa: CASSNHGLAASYEQYF
clone_size: NA; v_call: TRBV24-1; cdr3_aa: CATSDSPGTAQETQYF
clone_size: NA; v_call: TRBV27; cdr3_aa: CASSLAAGNEQYF
clone_size: NA; v_call: TRBV6-1; cdr3_aa: CASSGAGTGSYEQYF
clone_size: NA; v_call: TRBV4-2; cdr3_aa: CASSQADSGDYEAFF
clone_size: NA; v_call: TRBV7-8; cdr3_aa: CASSPGQGGNQPQHF
clone_size: NA; v_call: TRBV28; cdr3_aa: CASSSLAGVAKNIQYF
clone_size: NA; v_call: TRBV9; cdr3_aa: CASSVGQGAKNIQYF
clone_size: NA; v_call: TRBV7-9; cdr3_aa: CASSGDRDEQYF
clone_size: NA; v_call: TRBV7-9; cdr3_aa: CASSSHYEQYF
clone_size: NA; v_call: TRBV5-8; cdr3_aa: CASSSSAWDRAFFQPQHF
clone_size: NA; v_call: TRBV11-2; cdr3_aa: CASSPQIPGDTQYF
clone_size: NA; v_call: TRBV6-2/TRBV6-3; cdr3_aa: CASSLGLAGGGPDTQYF
clone_size: NA; v_call: TRBV6-5; cdr3_aa: CASSYGGWDGYTF
clone_size: NA; v_call: TRBV7-2; cdr3_aa: CASSLGLGPTDTQYF
clone_size: NA; v_call: TRBV30; cdr3_aa: CAWRSGQRSGNTIYF
clone_size: few; v_call: TRBV9; cdr3_aa: CASSVGASDYNEQFF
clone_size: NA; v_call: TRBV5-5; cdr3_aa: CASSLGLRNYTNYGYTF
clone_size: NA; v_call: TRBV5-1; cdr3_aa: CASSPRGHVSTGELFF
clone_size: NA; v_call: TRBV29-1; cdr3_aa: CSVSPGQGYTDTQYF
clone_size: NA; v_call: TRBV6-2/TRBV6-3; cdr3_aa: CASSYPGQGAKDEAFF
clone_size: NA; v_call: TRBV5-1; cdr3_aa: CASSWGTGRSSYEQYF
clone_size: NA; v_call: TRBV6-6; cdr3_aa: CASSFFWENSYEQYF